This T cell receptor (beta chain) was captured by sequencing in a study of blood T cell repertoires in COVID-19. Assay: immunoSEQ multiplex PCR; the TCRdb copy retains only in-frame clones and omits some. The sample holds approximately 450,000 clones, 85% to 90% seen once. This sequence was found in a woman under 40 with acute or convalescent COVID-19. Sequenced material: peripheral blood.

Written as DNA, the CDR3 is TGTGCCAGCAGCCGGGGAGGCTGGCGGGGGGTTGGTACAGATACGCAGTATTTT. Translation: CASSRGGWRGVGTDTQYF. The rearrangement uses TRBV3-1 (or the pseudogene TRBV3-2) and TRBJ2-3; 8 bases agree with TRBD2. V trimming: 4 bases; J trimming: 3 bases; junction bases outside the gene matches: 15. Germline V lookup: CDR1 LGHDT, CDR2 YNNKEL (reference sequence). This CDR3 is 18 amino acids long.